This T cell receptor beta chain was sequenced during a study of CDR3 diversity in severe acne. This clonotype has only a few counts. The CDR3 contains 14 residues. CDR1 is MNHEY and CDR2 is SMNVEV in the germline V gene (reference sequence). Trimming pared 6 bases from V and 7 bases from J, leaving 13 bases between. From the PCR reads, TCRdb called clonotypes with MiXCR, one entry per CDR3 protein. The table includes roughly 81,000 distinct CDR3 sequences, around half detected once. The gene calls are TRBV27 and TRBJ1-6; D may be TRBD1 (6 bases). The sequence was obtained from a male donor in good health, serving as a control. Material: blood. CDR3 nucleotides: TGTGCCAGCAGACCTACAGGGCCCAATTCACCCCTCCACTTT. Residues: CASRPTGPNSPLHF.